This T cell receptor beta chain was identified during a study of blood T cell repertoires in COVID-19. Study-level information: Among Cohort 3 donors, those recovered had two negative PCRs, clearance, or symptom resolution. The samples span acute and convalescent COVID-19 from the United States, Italy and Spain.

The CDR3 contains 14 residues. Looked up from germline, CDR1 is GTSNPN and CDR2 is SVGIG (reference sequence). Germline trimming cut 5 bases from V and 0 bases from J; bases unmatched to any gene: 2. This clone was seen just once. In the original workflow: Reference gene primer amplification gave nucleated cell count estimates. Sequenced by immunoSEQ multiplex PCR; TCRdb stores in-frame clones only, minus some. V, J and clone size were drawn from that table, and D and trimming were deduced from the DNA. The sample lists a few hundred thousand clones; 70% to 90% were seen once. Sequenced material: PBMCs or T cells enriched from blood (not recorded which). The rearrangement joins TRBV30 to TRBJ2-4; 9 bases align to TRBD1. The origin of this receptor is a man aged 35 to 55 in a cohort exposed to, infected with or recovered from COVID-19 (not recorded which). CDR3 amino acids: CAWGTGRAKNIQYF. CDR3 nucleotides: TGTGCCTGGGGGACAGGGCGAGCCAAAAACATTCAGTACTTC.